Shown below are 15 T cell receptor beta chains from a single sample sequenced in a study of T-cell reconstitution after alpha-beta-depleted transplantation in children. Unique molecular identifiers were incorporated during preparation of the TCRbeta library. TCRdb used MiXCR to reprocess the PCR reads, holding one entry per CDR3 protein. Of 600,000 to 700,000 distinct CDR3 sequences listed, around 12% are singletons. Sequenced material: PBMCs, taken before TCRalphabeta/CD19-depleted stem cell transplant. Receptors were obtained from a girl aged 2-9 years with congenital amegakaryocytic thrombocytopenia, due to receive a stem cell transplant.

This clonotype was observed many times. This chain links TRBV5-1 with TRBJ2-1; no clear D gene. Trimming shortened V by 1 base and J by 8 bases, and 7 bases separated the two germline ends. The germline V gene encodes CDR1 SGHRS and CDR2 YFSETQ. This CDR3 spans 12 amino acids. The CDR3 sequence is CASSLQTHEQFF. The CDR3 DNA reads TGCGCCAGCAGCTTGCAAACGCATGAGCAGTTCTTC.

This clonotype was seen a handful of times. V gene TRBV12-3 or TRBV12-4 combines with J gene TRBJ2-7; possibly TRBD2 for D (5 bases). This CDR3 region has 13 residues. Trimming shortened V by 4 bases and J by 2 bases, and 9 bases separated the two germline ends. The CDR3 DNA reads as TGTGCCAGCAGTTGGGCGGAGGCCTACGAGCAGTACTTC. Residues: CASSWAEAYEQYF.

The chain is built from TRBV15 and TRBJ2-7, with D possibly matching TRBD1 (6 bases). Germline V gives CDR1 LNHNV, CDR2 YYDKDF (reference sequence). The V end was cut by 4 bases, the J end by 6 bases, with 13 bases between. This CDR3 is 13 amino acids long. The CDR3 loop reads CATSIRDNREQYF. The CDR3 DNA follows: TGTGCCACCAGCATCCGGGACAATCGCGAGCAGTACTTC.

The V and J genes are TRBV30 and TRBJ2-3, with D maybe TRBD2 (6 bases). CDR3 length equals 15 residues. Germline-derived CDR1 and CDR2 are GTSNPN and SVGIG (reference sequence). Trimming removed 3 bases at V and 4 bases at J, with 17 bases between. The CDR3 here is CAWRGIGSRADTQYF. The CDR3 DNA reads TGTGCCTGGAGGGGAATCGGGAGTAGGGCAGATACGCAGTATTTT.

The chain is built from TRBV20-1 and TRBJ1-2; D gene uncertain. CDR3 size: 11 residues. The V and J ends lost 3 bases and 8 bases respectively, with 10 bases between them. Germline CDR1 DFQATT, CDR2 SNEGSKA (reference sequence). The CDR3 DNA follows: TGCAGTGCTAGTGTGGCAGCAGGCTACACCTTC. Protein: CSASVAAGYTF.

A few counts support this clonotype. The chain carries TRBV10-1 and TRBJ2-3; 10 bases match TRBD2. V shed 2 bases, J shed 5 bases, and the junction held 7 bases outside the gene matches. CDR3 size: 16 residues. Germline V CDR1 and CDR2: WNHNN, SYGVQD (reference sequence). CDR3 residues: CASSETSGRAGDTQYF. DNA of the CDR3: TGCGCCAGCAGTGAGACCAGCGGGAGGGCCGGAGATACGCAGTATTTT.

The chain combines TRBV11-2 with TRBJ1-6; D call uncertain. This CDR3 is 12 amino acids long. Germline CDR1 reads SGHAT; CDR2 reads FQNNGV. Trimming removed 5 bases at V and 6 bases at J, with 5 bases between. The CDR3 sequence is CASSTINSPLHF. Written as DNA, the CDR3 is TGTGCCAGCAGCACTATTAATTCACCCCTCCACTTT.

Many counts were recorded for this clonotype. CDR3 protein: CASSRDPTTYEQYF. In DNA, the CDR3 is TGCGCCAGCAGCCGCGACCCAACAACCTACGAGCAGTACTTC. This chain connects TRBV4-1 to TRBJ2-7, with D unclear. The CDR3 has 14 amino acids. V gave up 4 bases and J gave up 2 bases, with 12 bases separating them. Germline CDR1 MGHRA, CDR2 YSYEKL.

The J gene is TRBJ1-4, the V gene TRBV2; perhaps TRBD1 as D (6 bases). The CDR3 is 15 residues long. Germline loops: CDR1 SNHLY, CDR2 FYNNEI. V was trimmed by 4 bases and J by 4 bases, leaving 13 bases between them. CDR3 region: CASSAGTRSNEKLFF. Written as DNA, the CDR3 is TGTGCCAGCAGTGCCGGGACAAGAAGTAATGAAAAACTGTTTTTT.

V and J are TRBV6-1 and TRBJ1-3, with D uncertain. V gave up 0 bases and J gave up 2 bases, with 11 bases separating them. This CDR3 comprises 16 residues. In germline, CDR1 is MNHNS, CDR2 SASEGT. The CDR3 DNA sequence: TGTGCCAGCAGTGAAGCTCTACTGGGAACTGGAAACACCATATATTTT. It specifies CASSEALLGTGNTIYF.

The chain employs TRBV4-1 and TRBJ2-5; D not resolved. The V gene's germline CDR1 is MGHRA and CDR2 YSYEKL. The germline V and J ends were trimmed by 4 bases and 2 bases, with 8 bases remaining between them. The CDR3 totals 13 residues. CDR3 DNA sequence: TGCGCCAGCAGCCGGGTTGTGCAAGAGACCCAGTACTTC. Protein product: CASSRVVQETQYF.

The V and J genes are TRBV20-1 and TRBJ2-6, with 7 bases matching TRBD1. CDR3 length: 16 residues. The V gene end was trimmed by 3 bases and the J gene end by 0 bases; junction bases not matched to a gene: 5. Per germline, CDR1 DFQATT and CDR2 SNEGSKA (reference sequence). The CDR3 loop is CSARIPGGSGANVLTF. In DNA form, the CDR3 reads TGCAGTGCTAGGATACCAGGGGGCTCTGGGGCCAACGTCCTGACTTTC.

This clonotype was recorded many times. This may stem from a read error, because a much larger clone lies one nucleotide away. The chain is built from TRBV6-6 and TRBJ2-2; D ambiguous. V was pared by 2 bases and J by 6 bases, with 1 base between. Germline CDR1 reads MNHNY; CDR2 reads SVGAGI (reference sequence). The CDR3 is made up of 11 amino acids. DNA for the CDR3: TGTGCCAGCAGTTACGCCGGGGAGCTGTTTTTT. Residues: CASSYAGELFF.

This clonotype was counted many times. The V and J genes are TRBV29-1 and TRBJ2-4; the D gene could be TRBD1 or TRBD2 (5 bases each). This CDR3 contains 14 residues. With 5 bases removed from V and 0 bases from J, the gap between germline ends came to 11 bases. CDR1 SQVTM and CDR2 ANQGSEA come from the germline V gene. Here the CDR3 reads CSVLPGTAKNIQYF. Written as DNA, the CDR3 is TGCAGCGTTCTTCCGGGGACAGCCAAAAACATTCAGTACTTC. The full variable domain, with the rest looked up from reference TRBV29-1 and TRBJ2-4, is SAVISQKPSRDICQRGTSLTIQCQVDSQVTMMFWYRQQPGQSLTLIATANQGSEATYESGFVIDKFPISRPNLTFSTLTVSNMSPEDSSIYLCSVLPGTAKNIQYFGAGTRLSVL.

In its sample, this clonotype was seen many times. This rearrangement joins TRBV5-1 to TRBJ2-1, with 16 nucleotides matching TRBD2. Germline V gives CDR1 SGHRS, CDR2 YFSETQ. The CDR3 is 19 residues long. J gave up 3 bases and V 7 bases, and 13 bases lay outside the gene matches. In DNA form, the CDR3 reads TGCGCCAGCCGGCCTTCTGGGACTAGCGGGAGGGCCCTCTACAATGAGCAGTTCTTC. Protein sequence: CASRPSGTSGRALYNEQFF.